A single sample is the source of the 5 T cell receptor beta chains below, sequenced in a study of blood T cell repertoires in COVID-19. Libraries were prepared by immunoSEQ multiplex PCR; TCRdb keeps only in-frame clonotypes and omits some of them. This table holds some 380,000 clones, roughly 89% found once. Sample: peripheral blood. The receptors come from a man younger than 35 with active or convalescent COVID-19.

The CDR3 DNA sequence: TGCGCCAGCAGCCCAGGTCAACACTCCTACGAGCAGTACTTC. Protein: CASSPGQHSYEQYF. The chain employs TRBV4-1 and TRBJ2-7; D is ambiguous. The ends were cut back, 4 bases at V and 0 bases at J, with 10 bases in the middle. The germline V gene has CDR1 MGHRA and CDR2 YSYEKL. This CDR3 is built from 14 residues.

The J gene is TRBJ1-2, the V gene TRBV6-6; TRBD1 is a possible D gene (6 bases). The CDR3 is 14 residues long. The germline CDR1 and CDR2 sequences are MNHNY and SVGAGI (reference sequence). With 6 bases removed from V and 5 bases from J, the gap between germline ends came to 16 bases. CDR3 sequence reads: CASSQGRGPYGYTF. The CDR3 DNA sequence: TGTGCCAGCAGCCAGGGGAGGGGCCCGTATGGCTACACCTTC.

This clone was recorded a few times. The chain has TRBV4-2 and TRBJ1-6; the D is unclear. CDR3 length: 15 amino acids. V gave up 0 bases and J gave up 9 bases, with 12 bases separating them. Per the germline V gene, CDR1 is LGHNA and CDR2 is YNFKEQ. DNA of the CDR3: TGTGCCAGCAGCCAAGAGGGCCCCCGAACTTCACCCCTCCACTTT. It yields the protein CASSQEGPRTSPLHF.

This chain joins TRBV27 and TRBJ1-4, with 10 bases fitting TRBD1. J gave up 10 bases and V 5 bases, and 7 bases lay outside the gene matches. The CDR3 runs 14 residues. CDR1 and CDR2 from the germline V gene are MNHEY and SMNVEV (reference sequence). CDR3 sequence: CASSARTGGAKLFF. The CDR3 DNA reads as TGTGCCAGCAGTGCCCGGACAGGGGGAGCAAAACTGTTTTTT.

This chain joins TRBV2 and TRBJ1-4; 10 nucleotides match TRBD1. The CDR3 is 16 residues long. J lost 6 bases, V lost 6 bases, and 10 bases had no gene match. Germline CDR1 and CDR2: SNHLY and FYNNEI. The CDR3 DNA is TGTGCCAGCAGAGGGGACAGGGGAAATAGGGATGAAAAACTGTTTTTT. Translated: CASRGDRGNRDEKLFF.